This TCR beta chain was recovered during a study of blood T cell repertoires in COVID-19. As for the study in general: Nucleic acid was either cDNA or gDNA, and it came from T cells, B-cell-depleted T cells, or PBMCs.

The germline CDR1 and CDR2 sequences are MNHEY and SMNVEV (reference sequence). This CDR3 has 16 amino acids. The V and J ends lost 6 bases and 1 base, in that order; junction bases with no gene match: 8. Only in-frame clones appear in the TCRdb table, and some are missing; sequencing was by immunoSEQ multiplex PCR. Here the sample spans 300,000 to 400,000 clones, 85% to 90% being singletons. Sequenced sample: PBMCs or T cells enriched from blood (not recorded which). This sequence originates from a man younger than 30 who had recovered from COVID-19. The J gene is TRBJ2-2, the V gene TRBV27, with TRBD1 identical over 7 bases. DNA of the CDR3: TGTGCCAGCAGAATAGGGACAGTGGAGAACACCGGGGAGCTGTTTTTT. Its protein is CASRIGTVENTGELFF.